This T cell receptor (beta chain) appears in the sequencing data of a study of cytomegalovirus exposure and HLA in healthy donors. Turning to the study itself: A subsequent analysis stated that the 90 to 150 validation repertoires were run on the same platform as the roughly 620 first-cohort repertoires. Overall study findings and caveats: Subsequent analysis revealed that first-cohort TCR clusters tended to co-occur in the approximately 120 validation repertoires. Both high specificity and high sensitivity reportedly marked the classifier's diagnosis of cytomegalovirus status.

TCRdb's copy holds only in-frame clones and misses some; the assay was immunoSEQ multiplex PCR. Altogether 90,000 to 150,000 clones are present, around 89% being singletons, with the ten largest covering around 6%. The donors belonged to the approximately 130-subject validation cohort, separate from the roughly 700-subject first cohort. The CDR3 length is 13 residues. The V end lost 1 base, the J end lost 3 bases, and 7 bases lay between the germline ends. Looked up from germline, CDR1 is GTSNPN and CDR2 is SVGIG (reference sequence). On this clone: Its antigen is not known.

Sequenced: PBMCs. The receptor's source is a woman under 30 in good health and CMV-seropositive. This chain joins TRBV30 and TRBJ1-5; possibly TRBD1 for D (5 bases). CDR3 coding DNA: TGTGCCTGGAGTGAACAGGTCAATCAGCCCCAGCATTTT. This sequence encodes CAWSEQVNQPQHF.